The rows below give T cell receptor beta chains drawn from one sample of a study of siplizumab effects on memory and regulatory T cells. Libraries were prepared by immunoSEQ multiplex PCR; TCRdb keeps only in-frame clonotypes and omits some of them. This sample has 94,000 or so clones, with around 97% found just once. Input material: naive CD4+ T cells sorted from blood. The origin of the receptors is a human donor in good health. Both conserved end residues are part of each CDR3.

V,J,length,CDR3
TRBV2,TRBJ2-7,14,CASKRGRGGYEQYF
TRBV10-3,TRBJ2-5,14,CAISEQGGQETQYF
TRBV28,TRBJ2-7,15,CASSLAGAQGYEQYF
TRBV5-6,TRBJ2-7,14,CASSSDQGAYEQYF
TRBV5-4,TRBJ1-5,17,CASSSTGTGGDNQPQHF
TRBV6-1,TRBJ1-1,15,CASSVVETGNTEAFF
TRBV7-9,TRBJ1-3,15,CASSLGPSSGNTIYF
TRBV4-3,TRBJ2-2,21,CASSQETGQGKLGLRVGELFF
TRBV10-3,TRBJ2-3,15,CAISPLGGRADTQYF
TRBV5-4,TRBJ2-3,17,CASSSGLAGGITDTQYF
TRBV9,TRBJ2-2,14,CASSLSQDTGELFF
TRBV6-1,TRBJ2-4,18,CASSEGQGTLGSKNIQYF
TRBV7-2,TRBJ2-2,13,CASSLQGTGELFF
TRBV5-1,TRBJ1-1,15,CASSLAWGAGTEAFF
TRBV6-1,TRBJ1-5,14,CASALDRSNQPQHF
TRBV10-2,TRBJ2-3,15,CASSSPRGGLDTQYF
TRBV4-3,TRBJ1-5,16,CASSQDLRELIQPQHF
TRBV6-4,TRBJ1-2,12,CASSDSGYGYTF
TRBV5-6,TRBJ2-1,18,CASSFLGLAGGPYNEQFF
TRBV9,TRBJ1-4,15,CASSKNREINEKLFF
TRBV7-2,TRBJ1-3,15,CASSSRAISGNTIYF
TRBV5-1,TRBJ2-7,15,CASAEGGQGGYEQYF
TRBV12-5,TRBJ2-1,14,CASGPDNSYNEQFF
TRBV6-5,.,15,CATALTGTGRYEQYF
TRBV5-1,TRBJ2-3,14,CASSFVVVTDTQYF
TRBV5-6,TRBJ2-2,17,CASGNQRDRGSSGELFF
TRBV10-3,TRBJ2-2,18,CAISEYRVLRGKTGELFF